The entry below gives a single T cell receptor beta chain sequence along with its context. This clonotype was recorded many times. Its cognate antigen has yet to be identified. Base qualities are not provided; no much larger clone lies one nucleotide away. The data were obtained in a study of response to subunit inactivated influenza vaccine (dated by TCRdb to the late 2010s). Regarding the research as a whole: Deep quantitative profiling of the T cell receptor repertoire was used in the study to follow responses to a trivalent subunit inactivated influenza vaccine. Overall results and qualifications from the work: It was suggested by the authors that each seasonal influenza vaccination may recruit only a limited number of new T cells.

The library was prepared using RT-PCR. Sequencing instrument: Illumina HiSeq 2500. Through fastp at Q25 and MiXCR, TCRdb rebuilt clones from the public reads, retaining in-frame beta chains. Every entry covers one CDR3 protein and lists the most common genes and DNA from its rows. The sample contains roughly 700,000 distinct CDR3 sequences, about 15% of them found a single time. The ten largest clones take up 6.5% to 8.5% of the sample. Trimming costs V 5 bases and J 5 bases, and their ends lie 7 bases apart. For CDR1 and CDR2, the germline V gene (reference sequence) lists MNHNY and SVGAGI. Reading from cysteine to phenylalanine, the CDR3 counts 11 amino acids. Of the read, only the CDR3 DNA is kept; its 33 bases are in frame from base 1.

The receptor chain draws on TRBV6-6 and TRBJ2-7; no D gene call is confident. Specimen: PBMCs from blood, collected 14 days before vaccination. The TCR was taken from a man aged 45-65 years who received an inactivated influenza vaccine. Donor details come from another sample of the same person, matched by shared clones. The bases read TGTGCCAGCAGTATCGACAACGAGCAGTACTTC. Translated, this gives CASSIDNEQYF.